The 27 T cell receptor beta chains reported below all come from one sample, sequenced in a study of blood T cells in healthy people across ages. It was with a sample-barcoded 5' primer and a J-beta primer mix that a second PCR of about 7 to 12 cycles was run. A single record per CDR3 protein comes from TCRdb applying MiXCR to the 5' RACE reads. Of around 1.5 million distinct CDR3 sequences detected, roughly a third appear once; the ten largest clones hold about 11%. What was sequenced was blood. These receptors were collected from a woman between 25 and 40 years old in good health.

For the CDR3, the DNA is TGTGCCAGCCGTGCAGCTTATAACTATGGCTACACCTTC. Translated, it gives CASRAAYNYGYTF. The rearrangement joins TRBV27 to TRBJ1-2; D unclear. The CDR3 totals 13 residues. Germline-derived CDR1 and CDR2 are MNHEY and SMNVEV (reference sequence). The V gene lost 8 bases and the J gene lost 1 base, with 11 bases spanning the gap.

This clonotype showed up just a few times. The DNA for the CDR3 is TGTGCCAGCAGCTTGGAATCCGAGTTGACAAACACCTTC. This gives the protein CASSLESELTNTF. This chain joins TRBV5-5 and TRBJ1-2; D unresolved. V lost 0 bases to trimming and J lost 12 bases, with 15 bases between them. Germline CDR1 and CDR2: SGHKS and YYEKEE (reference sequence). This CDR3 contains 13 residues. Drawing the rest from reference TRBV5-5 and TRBJ1-2, the complete variable domain is DAGVTQSPTHLIKTRGQQVTLRCSPISGHKSVSWYQQVLGQGPQFIFQYYEKEERGRGNFPDRFSARQFPNYSSELNVNALLLGDSALYLCASSLESELTNTFGSGTRLTVV.

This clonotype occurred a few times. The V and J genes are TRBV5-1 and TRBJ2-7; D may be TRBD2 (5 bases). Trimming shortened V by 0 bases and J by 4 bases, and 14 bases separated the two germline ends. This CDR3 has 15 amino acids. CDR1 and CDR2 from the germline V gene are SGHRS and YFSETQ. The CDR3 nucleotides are TGCGCCAGCAGCTTGGAAAGATCCGGGAAATACGAGCAGTACTTC. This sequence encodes CASSLERSGKYEQYF.

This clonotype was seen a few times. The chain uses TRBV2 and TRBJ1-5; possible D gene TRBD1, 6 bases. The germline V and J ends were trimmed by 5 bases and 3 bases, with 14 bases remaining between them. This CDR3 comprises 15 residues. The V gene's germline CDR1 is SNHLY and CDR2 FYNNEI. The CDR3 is CASSLTGLYNQPQHF. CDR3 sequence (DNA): TGTGCCAGCAGTCTCACAGGGTTGTACAATCAGCCCCAGCATTTT.

The CDR3 is CASSAEAGGQWGEQFF. CDR3 in DNA: TGTGCCAGCAGCGCAGAAGCGGGGGGCCAATGGGGGGAGCAGTTCTTC. The rearrangement joins TRBV7-3 to TRBJ2-1; TRBD2 matches 9 bases. The CDR3 is made up of 16 amino acids. V was pared by 5 bases and J by 10 bases, with 15 bases of the junction left unmatched. The V gene's germline CDR1 is SGHTA and CDR2 FQGTGA.

The CDR3 loop reads CASSVEVEETQYF. Written as DNA, the CDR3 is TGTGCCAGCAGCGTGGAGGTTGAAGAGACCCAGTACTTC. The chain employs TRBV9 and TRBJ2-5, with D perhaps matching TRBD2 (5 bases). Germline V gene data show CDR1 as SGDLS and CDR2 as YYNGEE. There are 13 residues in the CDR3. V was pared by 2 bases and J by 3 bases, with 8 bases between.

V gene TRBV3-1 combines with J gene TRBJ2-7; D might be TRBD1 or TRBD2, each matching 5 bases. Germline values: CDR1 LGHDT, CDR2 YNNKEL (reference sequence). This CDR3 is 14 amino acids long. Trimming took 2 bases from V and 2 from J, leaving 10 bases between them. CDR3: CASSQTTGPYEQYF. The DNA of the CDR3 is TGTGCCAGCAGCCAAACGACGGGACCCTACGAGCAGTACTTC.

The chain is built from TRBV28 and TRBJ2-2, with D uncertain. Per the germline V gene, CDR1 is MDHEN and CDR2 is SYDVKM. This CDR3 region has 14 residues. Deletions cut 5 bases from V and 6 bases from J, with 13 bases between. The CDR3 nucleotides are TGTGCCAGCAGTAAACCCGACGGAGCCGGGGAGCTGTTTTTT. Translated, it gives CASSKPDGAGELFF.

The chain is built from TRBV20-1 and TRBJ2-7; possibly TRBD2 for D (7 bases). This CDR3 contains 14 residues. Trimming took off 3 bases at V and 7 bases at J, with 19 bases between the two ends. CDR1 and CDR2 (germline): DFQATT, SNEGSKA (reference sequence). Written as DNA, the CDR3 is TGCAGTGCTAGCGGCGCCCGGGGGGCTGAGGAGCAGTACTTC. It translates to CSASGARGAEEQYF.

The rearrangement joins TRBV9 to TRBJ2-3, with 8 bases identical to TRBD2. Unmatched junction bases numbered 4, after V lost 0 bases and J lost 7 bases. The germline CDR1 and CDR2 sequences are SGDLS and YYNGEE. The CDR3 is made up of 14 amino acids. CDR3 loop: CASSVDGGGNTQYF. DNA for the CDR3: TGTGCCAGCAGCGTAGACGGGGGGGGAAATACGCAGTATTTT. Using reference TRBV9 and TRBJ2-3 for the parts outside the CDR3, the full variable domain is DSGVTQTPKHLITATGQRVTLRCSPRSGDLSVYWYQQSLDQGLQFLIQYYNGEERAKGNILERFSAQQFPDLHSELNLSSLELGDSALYFCASSVDGGGNTQYFGPGTRLTVL.

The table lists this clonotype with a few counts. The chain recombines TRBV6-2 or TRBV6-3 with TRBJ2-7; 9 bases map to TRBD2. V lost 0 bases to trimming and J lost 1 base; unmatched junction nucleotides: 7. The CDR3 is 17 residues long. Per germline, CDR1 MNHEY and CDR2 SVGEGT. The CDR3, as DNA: TGTGCCAGCAGTTACTCGCCTGGTAGCGGGGGTTCCTACGAGCAGTACTTC. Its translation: CASSYSPGSGGSYEQYF.

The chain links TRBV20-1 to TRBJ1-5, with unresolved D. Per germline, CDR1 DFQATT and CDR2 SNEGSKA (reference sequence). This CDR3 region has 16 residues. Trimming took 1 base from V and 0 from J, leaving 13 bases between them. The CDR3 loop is CSARVSAGYSNQPQHF. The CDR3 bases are TGCAGTGCTAGAGTGTCGGCAGGCTATAGCAATCAGCCCCAGCATTTT.

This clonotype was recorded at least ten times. This CDR3 reads CASSYPRALYEQYF. The CDR3 region has the DNA TGTGCCAGCAGTTACCCTAGGGCGCTCTACGAGCAGTACTTC. The chain uses TRBV6-8 and TRBJ2-7; D is ambiguous. Germline V gene lookup returns CDR1 MNHGY and CDR2 SAAAGT. The CDR3 has 14 residues. Deletions cut 2 bases from V and 3 bases from J, with 11 bases between.

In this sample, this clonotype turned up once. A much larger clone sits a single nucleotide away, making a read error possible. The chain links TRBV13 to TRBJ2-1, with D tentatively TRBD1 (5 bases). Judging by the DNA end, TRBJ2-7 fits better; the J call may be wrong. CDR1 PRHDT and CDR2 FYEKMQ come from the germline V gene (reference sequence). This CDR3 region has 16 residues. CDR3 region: CASSLRTSRAYNEQYF. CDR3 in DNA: TGTGCCAGCAGCTTAAGGACATCTAGGGCCTACAATGAGCAGTACTTC.

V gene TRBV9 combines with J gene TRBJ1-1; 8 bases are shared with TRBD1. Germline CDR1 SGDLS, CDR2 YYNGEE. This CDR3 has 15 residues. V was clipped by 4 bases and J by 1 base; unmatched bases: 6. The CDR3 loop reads CASSPPQGANTEAFF. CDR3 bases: TGTGCCAGCAGCCCGCCGCAGGGGGCGAACACTGAAGCTTTCTTT.

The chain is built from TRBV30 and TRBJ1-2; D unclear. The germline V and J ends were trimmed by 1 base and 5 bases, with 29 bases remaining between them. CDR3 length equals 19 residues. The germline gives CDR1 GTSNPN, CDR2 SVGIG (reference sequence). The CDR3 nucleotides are TGTGCCTGGAGTGGACGAATGAACCCGTCCCTAAGGAGGATATATGGCTACACCTTC. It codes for CAWSGRMNPSLRRIYGYTF.

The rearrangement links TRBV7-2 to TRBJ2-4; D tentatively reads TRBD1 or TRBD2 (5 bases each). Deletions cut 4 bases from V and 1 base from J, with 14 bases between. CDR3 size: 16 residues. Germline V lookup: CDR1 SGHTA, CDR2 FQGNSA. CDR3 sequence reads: CASSSRWGTAKNIQYF. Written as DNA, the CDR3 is TGTGCCAGCAGCTCCAGGTGGGGGACGGCCAAAAACATTCAGTACTTC.

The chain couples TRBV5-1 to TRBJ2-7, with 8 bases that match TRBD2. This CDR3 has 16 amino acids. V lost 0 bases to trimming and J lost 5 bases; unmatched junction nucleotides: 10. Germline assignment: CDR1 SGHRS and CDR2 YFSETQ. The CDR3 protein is CASSLEGLAISNEQYF. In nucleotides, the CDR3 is TGCGCCAGCAGCTTGGAAGGACTAGCTATTTCGAACGAGCAGTACTTC.

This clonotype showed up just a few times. CDR3 amino acids: CASSLDLGTMYF. The CDR3 DNA reads TGCGCCAGCAGCTTGGATCTTGGGACAATGTACTTC. The chain has TRBV5-1 and TRBJ2-7; TRBD1 is a possible D gene (6 bases). V was pared by 0 bases and J by 12 bases, with 13 bases between. The V gene's germline CDR1 is SGHRS and CDR2 YFSETQ. This CDR3 comprises 12 residues.

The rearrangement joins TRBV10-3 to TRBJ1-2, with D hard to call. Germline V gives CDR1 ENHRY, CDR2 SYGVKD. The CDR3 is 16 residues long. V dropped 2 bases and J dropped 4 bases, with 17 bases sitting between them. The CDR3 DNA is TGTGCCATCAGTGAGGAGACCCGTATAGGATCCTATGGCTACACCTTC. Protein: CAISEETRIGSYGYTF.

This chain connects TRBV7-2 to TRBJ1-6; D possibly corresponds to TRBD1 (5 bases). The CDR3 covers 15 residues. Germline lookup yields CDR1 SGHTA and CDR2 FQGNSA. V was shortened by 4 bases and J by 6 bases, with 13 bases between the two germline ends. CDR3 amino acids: CASSSFDRINSPLHF. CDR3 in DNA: TGTGCCAGCAGCTCCTTCGACAGAATTAATTCACCCCTCCACTTT.

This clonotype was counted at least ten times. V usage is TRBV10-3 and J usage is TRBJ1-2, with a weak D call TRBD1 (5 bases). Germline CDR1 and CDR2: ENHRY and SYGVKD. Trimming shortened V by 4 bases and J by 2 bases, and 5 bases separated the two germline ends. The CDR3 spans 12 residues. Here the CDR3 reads CAISGGNYGYTF. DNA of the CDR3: TGTGCCATCAGTGGGGGGAACTATGGCTACACCTTC.

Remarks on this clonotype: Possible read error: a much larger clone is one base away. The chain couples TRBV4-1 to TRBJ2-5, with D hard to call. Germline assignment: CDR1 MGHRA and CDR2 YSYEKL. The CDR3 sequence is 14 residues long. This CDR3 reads CASSQAAFQGTQYF. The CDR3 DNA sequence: TGCGCCAGCAGCCAAGCGGCTTTCCAAGGGACCCAGTACTTC.

The CDR3: CASSGQEGRGAQYF. CDR3 DNA sequence: TGTGCCAGCAGCGGACAGGAGGGCCGTGGAGCCCAGTACTTC. This rearrangement joins TRBV13 to TRBJ2-5, with TRBD1 as a possible D gene (7 bases). CDR3 length: 14 residues. Germline V CDR1 and CDR2: PRHDT, FYEKMQ (reference sequence). V was pared by 5 bases and J by 9 bases, with 19 bases between.

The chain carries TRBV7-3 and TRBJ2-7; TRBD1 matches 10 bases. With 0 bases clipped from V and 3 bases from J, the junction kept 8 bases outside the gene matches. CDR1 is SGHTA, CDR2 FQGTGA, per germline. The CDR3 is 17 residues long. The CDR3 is CASSLTHLGQGDYEQYF. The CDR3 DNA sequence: TGTGCCAGCAGCTTAACTCACCTTGGACAGGGGGACTACGAGCAGTACTTC.

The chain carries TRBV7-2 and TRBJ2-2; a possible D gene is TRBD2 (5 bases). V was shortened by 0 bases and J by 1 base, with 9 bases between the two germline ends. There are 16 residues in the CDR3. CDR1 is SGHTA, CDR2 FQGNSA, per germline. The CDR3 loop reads CASSLAEAVNTGELFF. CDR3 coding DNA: TGTGCCAGCAGCTTAGCAGAAGCGGTGAACACCGGGGAGCTGTTTTTT.

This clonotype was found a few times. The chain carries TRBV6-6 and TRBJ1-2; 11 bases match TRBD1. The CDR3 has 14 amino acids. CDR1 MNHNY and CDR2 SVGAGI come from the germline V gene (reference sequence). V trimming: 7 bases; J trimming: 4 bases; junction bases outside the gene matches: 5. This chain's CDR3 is CASIRTGGTYGYTF. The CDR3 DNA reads TGTGCCAGCATCAGGACAGGGGGCACCTATGGCTACACCTTC.